This record covers a single T cell receptor beta chain. Its antigen is unknown. The sample originates from a study of post-analysis software for immune sequencing data. Across the whole study: Relapsing-remitting, secondary progressive and progressive-relapsing forms made up the multiple sclerosis disease courses. General study points: Batch-mates among the samples co-clustered strongly by F measure. Among multiple sclerosis patients, normalized Chao1 diversity was significantly below that of controls. About 5 TRBV segments, including TRBV5-6, TRBV5-1 and TRBV20-1, were more frequent in patients than controls.

Built from TCR beta cDNA, the libraries had unique molecular identifiers in them. A population of about 0.95 to 11 million T cells gave rise to 450,000 to 500,000 cDNA molecules. TCRdb ran MiXCR on the PCR reads and lists one entry per CDR3 protein. Among fewer than 550,000 distinct CDR3 sequences listed, around 31% were seen once. This CDR3 has 15 amino acids. The V gene lost 0 bases and the J gene lost 7 bases, with 14 bases spanning the gap. Germline V CDR1 and CDR2: KGHSH, LQKENI. The TCR sequence derives from a girl under 18 with multiple sclerosis. The sequenced material came from blood. The V call is TRBV18, the J call TRBJ2-3; possible D gene TRBD2, 6 bases. The CDR3 here is CASSPPSEGKNTQYF. The CDR3 nucleotides are TGTGCCAGCTCACCACCGTCGGAGGGGAAAAATACGCAGTATTTT.